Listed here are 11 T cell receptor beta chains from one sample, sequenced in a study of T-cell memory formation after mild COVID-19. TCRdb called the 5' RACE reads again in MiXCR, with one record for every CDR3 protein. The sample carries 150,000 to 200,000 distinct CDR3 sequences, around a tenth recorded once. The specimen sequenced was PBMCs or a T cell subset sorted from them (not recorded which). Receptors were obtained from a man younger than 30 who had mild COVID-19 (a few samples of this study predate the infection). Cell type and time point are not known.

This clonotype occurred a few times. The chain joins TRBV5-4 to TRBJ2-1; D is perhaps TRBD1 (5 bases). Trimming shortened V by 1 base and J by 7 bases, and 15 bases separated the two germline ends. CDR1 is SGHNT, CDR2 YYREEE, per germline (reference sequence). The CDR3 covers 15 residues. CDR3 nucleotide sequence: TGTGCCAGCAGCTTGTTTCAGGGCGGAGATAATGAGCAGTTCTTC. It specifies CASSLFQGGDNEQFF.

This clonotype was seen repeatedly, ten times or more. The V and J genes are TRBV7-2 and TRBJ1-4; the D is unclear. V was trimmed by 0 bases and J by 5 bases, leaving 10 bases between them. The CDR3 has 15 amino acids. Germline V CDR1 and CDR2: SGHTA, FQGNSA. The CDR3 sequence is CASSLAWQPNEKLFF. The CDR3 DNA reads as TGTGCCAGCAGCTTAGCATGGCAGCCGAATGAAAAACTGTTTTTT.

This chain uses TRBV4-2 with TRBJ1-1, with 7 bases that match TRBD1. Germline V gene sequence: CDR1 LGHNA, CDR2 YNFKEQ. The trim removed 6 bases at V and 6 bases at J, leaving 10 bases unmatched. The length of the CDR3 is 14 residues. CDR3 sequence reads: CASRTDRAGPEAFF. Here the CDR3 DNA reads TGTGCCAGCAGGACAGACAGGGCGGGCCCTGAAGCTTTCTTT.

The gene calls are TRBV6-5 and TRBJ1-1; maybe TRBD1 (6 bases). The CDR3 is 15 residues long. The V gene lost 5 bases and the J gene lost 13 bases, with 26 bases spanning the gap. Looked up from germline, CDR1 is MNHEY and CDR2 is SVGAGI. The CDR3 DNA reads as TGTGCCAGCAGTGTCAGCCCGGGGGCTAGGGGGTTCGGTTTCTTT. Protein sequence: CASSVSPGARGFGFF.

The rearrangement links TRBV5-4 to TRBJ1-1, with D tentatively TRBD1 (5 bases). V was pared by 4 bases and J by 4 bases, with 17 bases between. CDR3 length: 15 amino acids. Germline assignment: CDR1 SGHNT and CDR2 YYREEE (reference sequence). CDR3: CASSDKGRLGTEAFF. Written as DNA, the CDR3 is TGTGCCAGCAGCGACAAGGGGAGGTTGGGCACTGAAGCTTTCTTT.

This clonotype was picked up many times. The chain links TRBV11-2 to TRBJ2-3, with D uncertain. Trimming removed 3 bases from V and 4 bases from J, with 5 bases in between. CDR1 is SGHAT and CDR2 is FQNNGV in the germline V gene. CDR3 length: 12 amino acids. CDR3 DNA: TGTGCCAGCAGCTTTCTCGCAGATACGCAGTATTTT. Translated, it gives CASSFLADTQYF. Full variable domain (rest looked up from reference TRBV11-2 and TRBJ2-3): EAGVAQSPRYKIIEKRQSVAFWCNPISGHATLYWYQQILGQGPKLLIQFQNNGVVDDSQLPKDRFSAERLKGVDSTLKIQPAKLEDSAVYLCASSFLADTQYFGPGTRLTVL.

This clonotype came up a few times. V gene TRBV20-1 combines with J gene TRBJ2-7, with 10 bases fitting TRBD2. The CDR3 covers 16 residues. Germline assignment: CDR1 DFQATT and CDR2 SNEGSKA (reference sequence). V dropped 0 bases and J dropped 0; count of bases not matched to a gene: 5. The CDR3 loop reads CSARDLSGGASYEQYF. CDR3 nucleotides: TGCAGTGCTAGAGATCTGAGCGGGGGGGCCTCCTACGAGCAGTACTTC.

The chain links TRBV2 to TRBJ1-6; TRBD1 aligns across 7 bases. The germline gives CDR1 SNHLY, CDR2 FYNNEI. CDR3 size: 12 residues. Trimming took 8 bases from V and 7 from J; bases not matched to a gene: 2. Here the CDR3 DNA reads TGTGCCAGCGGGACAGACAATTCACCCCTCCACTTT. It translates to CASGTDNSPLHF.

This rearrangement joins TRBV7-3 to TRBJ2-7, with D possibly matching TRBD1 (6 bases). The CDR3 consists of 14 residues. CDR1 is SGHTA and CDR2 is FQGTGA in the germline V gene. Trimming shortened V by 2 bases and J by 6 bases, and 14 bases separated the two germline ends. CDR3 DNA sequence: TGTGCCAGCAGCTTATATAACAGGGATTCCGAGCAGTACTTC. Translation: CASSLYNRDSEQYF.

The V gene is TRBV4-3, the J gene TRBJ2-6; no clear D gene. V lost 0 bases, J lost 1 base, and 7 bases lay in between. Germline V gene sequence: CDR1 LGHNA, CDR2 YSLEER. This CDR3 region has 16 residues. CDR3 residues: CASSQEYASGANVLTF. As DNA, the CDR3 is TGCGCCAGCAGCCAAGAATACGCATCTGGGGCCAACGTCCTGACTTTC.

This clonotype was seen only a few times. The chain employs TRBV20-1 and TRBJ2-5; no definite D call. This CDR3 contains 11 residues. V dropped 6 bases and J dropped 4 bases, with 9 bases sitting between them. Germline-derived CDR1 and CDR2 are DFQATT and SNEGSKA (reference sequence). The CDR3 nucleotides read TGCAGTGCCAGCCCTCGAGAGACCCAGTACTTC. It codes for CSASPRETQYF.